This T cell receptor (beta chain) was recovered during a study of T cell changes during pregnancy in multiple sclerosis. The repertoire was sequenced with immunoSEQ multiplex PCR; TCRdb's copy has only in-frame clones and lacks some. The repertoire consists of some 45,000 clones, with approximately 95% occurring once and the leading ten covering almost 6%. This CDR3 is 14 amino acids long. The source material was CD8+ T cells from peripheral blood mononuclear cells, sampled in the first trimester of pregnancy. The receptor's source is a female donor with multiple sclerosis, enrolled in a pregnancy study. The rearrangement links TRBV21-1 to TRBJ2-7; the D call of TRBD1 is as the table states it, not checked on the DNA. TRBV21-1 counts as a pseudogene. CDR3 region: CATQGQTLSYEQYF. The CDR3 nucleotides are TGTGCCACCCAGGGACAGACCCTCTCCTACGAGCAGTACTTC.